Below are 24 T cell receptor beta chains sequenced from a single sample in a study of blood T cell repertoires in COVID-19. Profiling relied on immunoSEQ multiplex PCR, and the TCRdb table lists in-frame clones only, not all of them. The data contain 310,000 or so clones, around 88% of them singletons. The source material was peripheral blood. Receptor source: a woman aged 45-59 years with acute or convalescent COVID-19.

This clone was detected once. V usage is TRBV9 and J usage is TRBJ1-5; 8 bases are shared with TRBD1. The germline CDR1 and CDR2 sequences are SGDLS and YYNGEE. The CDR3 is 16 residues long. The ends lost 3 bases at V and 2 bases at J; junction bases unmatched: 7. Written as DNA, the CDR3 is TGTGCCAGCAGCGGGGGGACAGGTGTGGGCAATCAGCCCCAGCATTTT. It translates to CASSGGTGVGNQPQHF.

This chain uses TRBV2 with TRBJ1-3; the match to TRBD1 covers 7 bases. Germline loops: CDR1 SNHLY, CDR2 FYNNEI. The CDR3 spans 15 residues. J gave up 5 bases and V 6 bases, and 10 bases lay outside the gene matches. The CDR3 loop reads CASRHGQVTRNTIYF. Written as DNA, the CDR3 is TGTGCCAGCAGGCACGGACAGGTCACTCGAAACACCATATATTTT.

The V gene is TRBV25-1, the J gene TRBJ2-3; TRBD2 matches 9 bases. V dropped 1 base and J dropped 3; count of bases not matched to a gene: 11. Germline CDR1 and CDR2: MGHDK and SYGVNS. CDR3 size: 18 residues. CDR3 loop: CASSEWGISGSPTDTQYF. CDR3 nucleotide sequence: TGTGCCAGCAGTGAATGGGGTATTAGCGGGAGTCCTACAGATACGCAGTATTTT.

The chain links TRBV6-5 to TRBJ2-3; D gene unclear. CDR1 and CDR2 (germline): MNHEY, SVGAGI. This CDR3 comprises 11 residues. Trimming shortened V by 8 bases and J by 2 bases, and 5 bases separated the two germline ends. In DNA, the CDR3 is TGTGCCAGCCATCACACAGATACGCAGTATTTT. This codes for CASHHTDTQYF.

In DNA form, the CDR3 reads TGTGCCAGCAGCCAAGATCTAGCGGGAGGGCCAGATACGCAGTATTTT. Translating it yields CASSQDLAGGPDTQYF. The gene calls are TRBV4-2 and TRBJ2-3; 12 bases are a match to TRBD2. The V gene end was trimmed by 0 bases and the J gene end by 4 bases; junction bases not matched to a gene: 2. Germline V gene data show CDR1 as LGHNA and CDR2 as YNFKEQ. The CDR3 has 16 residues.

V is TRBV5-1 and J is TRBJ1-3, with D uncertain. From germline, CDR1 is SGHRS and CDR2 YFSETQ. V lost 0 bases and J lost 0, with 13 bases in between. The CDR3 has 17 residues. The CDR3 nucleotides are TGCGCCAGCAGCTTGGAGGGCGGTGGGAGCTCTGGAAACACCATATATTTT. It codes for CASSLEGGGSSGNTIYF.

This sequence joins TRBV6-1 and TRBJ1-3, with 9 nucleotides matching TRBD1. V was clipped by 10 bases and J by 4 bases; unmatched bases: 8. CDR3 length equals 14 residues. The germline gives CDR1 MNHNS, CDR2 SASEGT. The CDR3 loop is CATQTGGPGNTIYF. The CDR3 DNA follows: TGTGCCACCCAGACAGGGGGTCCGGGAAACACCATATATTTT.

The chain uses TRBV29-1 and TRBJ2-7; TRBD2 aligns across 7 bases. V shed 4 bases, J shed 0 bases, and the junction held 6 bases outside the gene matches. Germline V lookup: CDR1 SQVTM, CDR2 ANQGSEA. The CDR3 consists of 14 residues. CDR3 DNA sequence: TGCAGCGTTGCTTTGCTAGCGGCCTCCTACGAGCAGTACTTC. Its protein is CSVALLAASYEQYF.

This clone has a handful of counts. The rearrangement joins TRBV5-6 to TRBJ2-4; 7 positions agree with TRBD2. This CDR3 comprises 15 residues. Losses at the gene ends were 0 bases for V and 0 bases for J; bases not matched to a gene: 0. Looked up from germline, CDR1 is SGHDT and CDR2 is YYEEEE. CDR3 in amino acids: CASSLVAGAKNIQYF. The DNA of the CDR3 is TGTGCCAGCAGCTTGGTAGCGGGAGCCAAAAACATTCAGTACTTC.

The chain carries TRBV11-2 and TRBJ2-3; D is unresolved. There are 15 residues in the CDR3. CDR1 is SGHAT, CDR2 FQNNGV, per germline. Trimming pared 3 bases from V and 0 bases from J, leaving 10 bases between. The CDR3 DNA reads TGTGCCAGCAGCTTCCTAGGTTTCAGCACAGATACGCAGTATTTT. It is translated as CASSFLGFSTDTQYF.

V and J are TRBV7-3 and TRBJ1-3; a possible D gene is TRBD1 (5 bases). The V and J ends lost 3 bases and 2 bases respectively, with 14 bases between them. The CDR3 runs 16 residues. Per the germline V gene, CDR1 is SGHTA and CDR2 is FQGTGA. DNA for the CDR3: TGTGCCAGCAGCTTGGGGCCGGCAGGGACTGGAAACACCATATATTTT. As protein: CASSLGPAGTGNTIYF. The variable domain in full, completed from reference TRBV7-3 and TRBJ1-3, reads GAGVSQTPSNKVTEKGKYVELRCDPISGHTALYWYRQSLGQGPEFLIYFQGTGAADDSGLPNDRFFAVRPEGSVSTLKIQRTERGDSAVYLCASSLGPAGTGNTIYFGEGSWLTVV.

The chain links TRBV3-1 (or the pseudogene TRBV3-2) to TRBJ2-2; 10 nucleotides agree with TRBD2. Per the germline V gene, CDR1 is LGHDT and CDR2 is YNNKEL (reference sequence). The ends lost 5 bases at V and 3 bases at J; junction bases unmatched: 6. This CDR3 spans 16 amino acids. Here the CDR3 reads CASSTVAGGYTGELFF. CDR3 nucleotides: TGTGCCAGCAGCACGGTAGCGGGAGGTTACACCGGGGAGCTGTTTTTT.

The chain combines TRBV27 with TRBJ1-1; 10 positions match TRBD1. CDR3 length: 15 amino acids. The junction had 7 bases not matched to a gene; V was cut back by 6 bases and J by 3 bases. The germline V gene has CDR1 MNHEY and CDR2 SMNVEV (reference sequence). CDR3 DNA: TGTGCCAGCAGCATTGGGGGACAGGGGTACACTGAAGCTTTCTTT. Its protein is CASSIGGQGYTEAFF.

The V and J genes are TRBV24-1 and TRBJ2-1, with TRBD1 matching 9 bases. Germline CDR1 KGHDR, CDR2 SFDVKD. The CDR3 length is 13 residues. V gave up 8 bases and J gave up 7 bases; unmatched junction bases: 5. This chain's CDR3 is CATIPTGGNEQFF. DNA of the CDR3: TGTGCCACCATCCCGACAGGGGGGAATGAGCAGTTCTTC.

The chain uses TRBV11-3 and TRBJ1-1; D is perhaps TRBD1 (6 bases). The CDR3 length is 15 residues. Germline V gene lookup returns CDR1 SGHNT and CDR2 YENEEA. V was trimmed by 5 bases and J by 3 bases, leaving 16 bases between them. The CDR3 here is CASSTRQVGDTEAFF. DNA of the CDR3: TGTGCCAGCAGCACCCGACAGGTCGGCGACACTGAAGCTTTCTTT.

The rearrangement links TRBV9 to TRBJ2-3, with 9 bases fitting TRBD2. CDR3 size: 16 residues. J lost 5 bases, V lost 1 base, and 8 bases had no gene match. Germline CDR1 and CDR2: SGDLS and YYNGEE. The chain's CDR3 is CASSVLAGVRGDTQYF. The CDR3 DNA follows: TGTGCCAGCAGCGTATTAGCGGGAGTACGGGGAGATACGCAGTATTTT.

The chain links TRBV2 to TRBJ2-4; D is possibly TRBD2 (6 bases). With 7 bases removed from V and 1 base from J, the gap between germline ends came to 17 bases. The germline V gene encodes CDR1 SNHLY and CDR2 FYNNEI. CDR3 length equals 16 residues. The CDR3 DNA reads as TGTGCCAGCAAATTCCGGGACTCAGAGGCCAAAAACATTCAGTACTTC. This encodes CASKFRDSEAKNIQYF.

The gene calls are TRBV19 and TRBJ2-2, with D perhaps TRBD2 (6 bases). Germline CDR1 reads LNHDA; CDR2 reads SQIVND (reference sequence). The V gene lost 1 base and the J gene lost 4 bases, with 13 bases spanning the gap. This CDR3 spans 16 amino acids. The CDR3 reads CASSIVSGWGTGELFF. The CDR3 region has the DNA TGTGCCAGTAGTATAGTTAGCGGTTGGGGCACCGGGGAGCTGTTTTTT.

The chain combines TRBV4-2 with TRBJ1-1; D might be TRBD1 (5 bases). The CDR3 is 14 amino acids. CDR1 is LGHNA and CDR2 is YNFKEQ in the germline V gene. V was cut by 1 base and J by 1 base, with 7 bases left in between. The CDR3 coding sequence is TGTGCCAGCAGCCAAGTCGGGGGGAACACTGAAGCTTTCTTT. It codes for CASSQVGGNTEAFF.

The genes are TRBV28 and TRBJ1-5; possibly TRBD1 for D (5 bases). The CDR3 is made up of 14 amino acids. CDR1 and CDR2 from the germline V gene are MDHEN and SYDVKM. V shed 1 base and J shed 3 bases, with 7 bases lying between them. The CDR3: CASSLYRPNQPQHF. DNA for the CDR3: TGTGCCAGCAGTTTATACAGGCCCAATCAGCCCCAGCATTTT. The variable domain in full, completed from reference TRBV28 and TRBJ1-5, reads DVKVTQSSRYLVKRTGEKVFLECVQDMDHENMFWYRQDPGLGLRLIYFSYDVKMKEKGDIPEGYSVSREKKERFSLILESASTNQTSMYLCASSLYRPNQPQHFGDGTRLSIL.

The chain uses TRBV3-1 (or the pseudogene TRBV3-2) and TRBJ2-1; 9 bases are shared with TRBD1. After removal of 4 bases from V and 5 bases from J, the junction contained 6 bases not matched to a gene. The CDR3 extends over 15 amino acids. CDR1 and CDR2 (germline): LGHDT, YNNKEL (reference sequence). The CDR3: CASSPTGQGNNEQFF. The CDR3 bases are TGTGCCAGCAGCCCAACGGGACAGGGAAACAATGAGCAGTTCTTC.

This chain links TRBV18 with TRBJ1-5; 8 nucleotides align to TRBD1. Germline V gives CDR1 KGHSH, CDR2 LQKENI. This CDR3 is 15 amino acids long. The ends lost 5 bases at V and 2 bases at J; junction bases unmatched: 5. In DNA, the CDR3 is TGTGCCAGCTCATTGGGACAGGTAGGCAATCAGCCCCAGCATTTT. It is translated as CASSLGQVGNQPQHF.

J is TRBJ2-7 and V is TRBV10-3, with 15 positions matching TRBD2. Germline assignment: CDR1 ENHRY and CDR2 SYGVKD. J gave up 4 bases and V 2 bases, and 6 bases lay outside the gene matches. This CDR3 is 17 amino acids long. CDR3 sequence (DNA): TGTGCCATCAGTGAGCCGGGACTAGCGGGAGGAAAATACGAGCAGTACTTC. Its translation is CAISEPGLAGGKYEQYF.

The chain employs TRBV30 and TRBJ1-6; D is perhaps TRBD1 (5 bases). Germline CDR1 is GTSNPN and CDR2 is SVGIG (reference sequence). With 4 bases removed from V and 2 bases from J, the gap between germline ends came to 6 bases. This CDR3 contains 13 residues. The CDR3 bases are TGTGCCTGGACAGGGACCTATAATTCACCCCTCCACTTT. This translates into CAWTGTYNSPLHF.